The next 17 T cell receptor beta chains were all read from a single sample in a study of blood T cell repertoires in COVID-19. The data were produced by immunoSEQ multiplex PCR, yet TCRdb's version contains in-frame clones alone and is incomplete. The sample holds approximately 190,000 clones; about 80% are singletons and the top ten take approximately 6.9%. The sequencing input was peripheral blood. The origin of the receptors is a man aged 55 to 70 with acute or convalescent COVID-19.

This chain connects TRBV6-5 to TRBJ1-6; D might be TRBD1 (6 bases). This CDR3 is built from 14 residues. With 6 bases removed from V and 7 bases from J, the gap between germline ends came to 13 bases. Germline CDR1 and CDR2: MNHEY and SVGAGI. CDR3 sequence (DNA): TGTGCCAGCAGGTCCGGACAGATAAATTCACCCCTCCACTTT. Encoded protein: CASRSGQINSPLHF.

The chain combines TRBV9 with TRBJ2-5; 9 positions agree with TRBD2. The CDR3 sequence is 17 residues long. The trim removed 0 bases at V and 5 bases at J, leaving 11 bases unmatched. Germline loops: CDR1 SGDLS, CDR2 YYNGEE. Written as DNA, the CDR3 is TGTGCCAGCAGCGTAGCGGGCGGGGGGGCCTCGGTGGAGACCCAGTACTTC. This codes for CASSVAGGGASVETQYF.

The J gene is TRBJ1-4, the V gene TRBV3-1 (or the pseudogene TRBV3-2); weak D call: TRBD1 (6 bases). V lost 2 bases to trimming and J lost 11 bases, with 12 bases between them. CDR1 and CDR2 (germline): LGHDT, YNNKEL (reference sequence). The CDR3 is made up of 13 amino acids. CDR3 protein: CASSQTGSLKLFF. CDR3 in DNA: TGTGCCAGCAGCCAAACAGGGTCCTTGAAACTGTTTTTT.

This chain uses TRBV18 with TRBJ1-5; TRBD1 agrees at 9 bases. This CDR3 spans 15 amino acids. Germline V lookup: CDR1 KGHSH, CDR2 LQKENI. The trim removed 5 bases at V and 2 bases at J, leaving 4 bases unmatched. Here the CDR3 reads CASSTGGAGNQPQHF. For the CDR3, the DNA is TGTGCCAGCTCAACAGGGGGCGCCGGCAATCAGCCCCAGCATTTT.

CDR3 sequence: CASSLDSGTSSYEQYF. As DNA, the CDR3 is TGCGCCAGCAGCTTGGATTCCGGGACTAGCTCCTACGAGCAGTACTTC. The chain is built from TRBV5-1 and TRBJ2-7; the match to TRBD2 covers 8 bases. The J segment lost 0 bases and the V segment lost 0 bases, leaving 5 bases of the junction unmatched. The CDR3 extends over 16 amino acids. CDR1 and CDR2 from the germline V gene are SGHRS and YFSETQ.

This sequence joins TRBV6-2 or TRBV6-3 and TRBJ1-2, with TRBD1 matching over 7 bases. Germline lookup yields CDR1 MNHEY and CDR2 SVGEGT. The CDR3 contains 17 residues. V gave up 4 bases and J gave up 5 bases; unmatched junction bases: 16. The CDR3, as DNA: TGTGCCAGCAGTTCCATCAACAGGGACAGCCTGATGTATGGCTACACCTTC. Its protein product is CASSSINRDSLMYGYTF.

CDR3 DNA: TGTGCCTGGACTAGGAGCCGGGGGACTGAAGCTTTCTTT. Translated: CAWTRSRGTEAFF. The rearrangement joins TRBV30 to TRBJ1-1, with a tentative D call TRBD1 (5 bases). CDR1 GTSNPN and CDR2 SVGIG come from the germline V gene (reference sequence). The V end was cut by 4 bases, the J end by 5 bases, with 14 bases between. The CDR3 consists of 13 residues.

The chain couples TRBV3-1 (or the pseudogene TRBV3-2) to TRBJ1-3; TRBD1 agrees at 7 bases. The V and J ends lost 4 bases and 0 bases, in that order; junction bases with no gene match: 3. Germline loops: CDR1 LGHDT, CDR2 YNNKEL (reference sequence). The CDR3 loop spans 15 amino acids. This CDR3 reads CASSRGTDSGNTIYF. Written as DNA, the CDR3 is TGTGCCAGCAGCCGGGGGACAGACTCTGGAAACACCATATATTTT.

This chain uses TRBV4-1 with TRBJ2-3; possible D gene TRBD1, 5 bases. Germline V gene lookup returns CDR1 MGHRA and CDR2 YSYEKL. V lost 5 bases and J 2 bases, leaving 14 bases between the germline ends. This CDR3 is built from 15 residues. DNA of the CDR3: TGCGCCAGCAGCGTAGGGATCAGGGACACAGATACGCAGTATTTT. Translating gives CASSVGIRDTDTQYF.

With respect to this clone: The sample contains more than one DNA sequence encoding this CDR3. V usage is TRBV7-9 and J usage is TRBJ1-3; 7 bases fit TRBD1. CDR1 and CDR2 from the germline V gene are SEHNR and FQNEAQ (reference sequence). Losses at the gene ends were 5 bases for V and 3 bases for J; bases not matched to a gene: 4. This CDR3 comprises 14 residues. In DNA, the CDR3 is TGTGCCAGCAGCCGACAGGGAGATGGAAACACCATATATTTT. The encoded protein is CASSRQGDGNTIYF.

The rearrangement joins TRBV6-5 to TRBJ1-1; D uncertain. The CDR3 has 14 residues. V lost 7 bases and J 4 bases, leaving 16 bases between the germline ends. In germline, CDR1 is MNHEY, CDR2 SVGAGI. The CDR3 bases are TGTGCCAGCAACTTGAGGGTTGCGTCCACTGAAGCTTTCTTT. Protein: CASNLRVASTEAFF.

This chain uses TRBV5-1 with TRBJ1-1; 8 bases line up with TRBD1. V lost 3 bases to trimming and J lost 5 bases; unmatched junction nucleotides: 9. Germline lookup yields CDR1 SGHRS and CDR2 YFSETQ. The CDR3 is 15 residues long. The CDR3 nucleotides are TGCGCCAGCAGCTCCCAAGGACAGGGAAAAACTGAAGCTTTCTTT. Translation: CASSSQGQGKTEAFF.

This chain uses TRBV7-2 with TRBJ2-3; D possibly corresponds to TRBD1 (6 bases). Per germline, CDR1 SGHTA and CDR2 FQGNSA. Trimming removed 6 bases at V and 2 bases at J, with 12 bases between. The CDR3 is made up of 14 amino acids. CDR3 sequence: CASSVGQHTDTQYF. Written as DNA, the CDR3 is TGTGCCAGCAGTGTCGGACAGCACACAGATACGCAGTATTTT.

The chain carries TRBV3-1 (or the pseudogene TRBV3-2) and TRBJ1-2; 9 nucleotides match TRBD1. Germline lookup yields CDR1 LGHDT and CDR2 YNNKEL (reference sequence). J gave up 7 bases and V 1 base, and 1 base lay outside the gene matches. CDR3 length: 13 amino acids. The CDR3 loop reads CASSQGDRAGYTF. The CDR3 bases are TGTGCCAGCAGCCAAGGGGACAGGGCTGGCTACACCTTC.

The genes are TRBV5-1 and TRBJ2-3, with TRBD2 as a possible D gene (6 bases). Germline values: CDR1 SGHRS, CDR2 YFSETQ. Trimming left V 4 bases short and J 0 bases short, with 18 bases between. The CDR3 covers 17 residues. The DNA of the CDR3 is TGCGCCAGCAGCCGCGATAGCGGTACACTTAGCACAGATACGCAGTATTTT. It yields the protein CASSRDSGTLSTDTQYF.

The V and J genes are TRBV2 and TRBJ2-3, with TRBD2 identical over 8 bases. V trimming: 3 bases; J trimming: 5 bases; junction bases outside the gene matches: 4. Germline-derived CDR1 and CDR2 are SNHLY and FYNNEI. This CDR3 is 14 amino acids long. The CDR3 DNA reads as TGTGCCAGCAGTGATAGCGGGATCAAAGATACGCAGTATTTT. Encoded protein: CASSDSGIKDTQYF. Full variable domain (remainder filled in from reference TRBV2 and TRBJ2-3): EPEVTQTPSHQVTQMGQEVILRCVPISNHLYFYWYRQILGQKVEFLVSFYNNEISEKSEIFDDQFSVERPDGSNFTLKIRSTKLEDSAMYFCASSDSGIKDTQYFGPGTRLTVL.

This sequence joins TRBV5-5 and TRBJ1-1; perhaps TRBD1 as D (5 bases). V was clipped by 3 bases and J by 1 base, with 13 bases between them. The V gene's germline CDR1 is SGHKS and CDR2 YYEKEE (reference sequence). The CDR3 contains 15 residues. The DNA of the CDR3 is TGTGCCAGCAGCTGGGGCCCTACATCGAACACTGAAGCTTTCTTT. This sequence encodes CASSWGPTSNTEAFF.